One and the same sample provided the 7 T cell receptor beta chains below, sequenced in a study of shared clonotypes between healthy human individuals. Profiling relied on immunoSEQ multiplex PCR, and the TCRdb table lists in-frame clones only, not all of them. Among about 1.1 million clones listed, around 77% were seen once. Material: memory CD4+ T cells from PBMCs. Subset: CD45RA-negative fraction. The source is a young man in good health. Some clones in this sample may be carry-over from other donors' samples.

The DNA for the CDR3 is TGTGCCATCAGTGAGCGACAGGGGAGCAATCAGCCCCAGCATTTT. Translating it yields CAISERQGSNQPQHF. V gene TRBV10-3 combines with J gene TRBJ1-5; TRBD1 agrees at 8 bases. In germline, CDR1 is ENHRY, CDR2 SYGVKD. CDR3 size: 15 residues. V was clipped by 2 bases and J by 1 base; unmatched bases: 1.

In regard to this clone: The conserved closing phenylalanine or tryptophan is absent in this CDR3, likely reflecting a read error. The chain couples TRBV10-3 to TRBJ1-1; D is perhaps TRBD1 (5 bases). The CDR3 spans 12 residues. Trimming pared 4 bases from V and 11 bases from J, leaving 14 bases between. Germline V lookup: CDR1 ENHRY, CDR2 SYGVKD. Written as DNA, the CDR3 is TGTGCCATCAGTGGACCCGGGACTGCCGCTTTCCTT. Amino acid sequence: CAISGPGTAAFL.

The chain combines TRBV19 with TRBJ1-5, with no clear D. The CDR3 is 16 residues long. V lost 3 bases to trimming and J lost 1 base, with 13 bases between them. Germline loops: CDR1 LNHDA, CDR2 SQIVND (reference sequence). CDR3 region: CASSIFGFGSNQPQHF. The CDR3 DNA is TGTGCCAGTAGTATCTTTGGGTTTGGCAGCAATCAGCCCCAGCATTTT.

About this clone itself: The same CDR3 also results from other DNA sequences found in this sample. The genes are TRBV5-1 and TRBJ2-7, with 11 bases fitting TRBD2. Trimming removed 0 bases from V and 3 bases from J; junction bases left unmatched: 5. The germline V gene encodes CDR1 SGHRS and CDR2 YFSETQ. This CDR3 contains 16 residues. The DNA of the CDR3 is TGCGCCAGCAGCTTGGGACTAGCGGGGCTCAGCTACGAGCAGTACTTC. Its protein product is CASSLGLAGLSYEQYF.

This clone showed up just a few times. This chain uses TRBV6-1 with TRBJ1-1; D not certain. CDR1 and CDR2 (germline): MNHNS, SASEGT. The CDR3 loop spans 13 amino acids. V lost 6 bases and J lost 0, with 8 bases in between. CDR3: CASRHGLNTEAFF. DNA of the CDR3: TGTGCCAGCAGGCATGGCTTGAACACTGAAGCTTTCTTT.

This clone was seen only a few times. This chain uses TRBV27 with TRBJ2-1; 11 bases are shared with TRBD2. The CDR3 length is 15 residues. Germline V CDR1 and CDR2: MNHEY, SMNVEV (reference sequence). With V trimmed by 5 bases and J by 12 bases, 12 bases remained unmatched. CDR3 residues: CASSPFSGRASGQFF. The CDR3 DNA follows: TGTGCCAGCAGTCCCTTTAGCGGGAGGGCTTCAGGGCAGTTCTTC.

The chain combines TRBV7-7 with TRBJ2-5; TRBD1 might be the D (6 bases). Germline loops: CDR1 SSHAT, CDR2 FNYEAQ (reference sequence). The CDR3 extends over 15 amino acids. The ends were cut back, 5 bases at V and 3 bases at J, with 16 bases in the middle. DNA of the CDR3: TGTGCCAGCAGCCCCATGGTGAACAGGGAAGAGACCCAGTACTTC. It codes for CASSPMVNREETQYF.